Shown below are 30 T cell receptor beta chains from a single sample sequenced in a study of human T cells and chemical hapten exposure. TCRdb itself ran the RACE reads through MiXCR, one entry per CDR3 protein. The sample carries roughly 120,000 distinct CDR3 sequences, 9.5% to 13% recorded once. Time point noted: patch test 1, 2 weeks after DPC sensitization. Treatment in this sample: therapeutic diphenylcyclopropenone sensitization with weekly scalp DPC. Material: whole blood, obtained in connection with sensitization to the hapten diphenylcyclopropenone (DPC). These receptors were taken from a woman between 50 and 59 years old with alopecia areata. Some clones in this sample may be carry-over from other donors' samples.

This clonotype was counted between two and nine times. This chain joins TRBV20-1 and TRBJ1-1; 7 positions agree with TRBD1. Germline V gives CDR1 DFQATT, CDR2 SNEGSKA (reference sequence). CDR3 size: 12 residues. With 5 bases clipped from V and 3 bases from J, the junction kept 3 bases outside the gene matches. The CDR3 DNA sequence: TGCAGTGCTGCCGGGACAGACACTGAAGCTTTCTTT. Amino acids: CSAAGTDTEAFF.

This clonotype was counted at least ten times. The V gene is TRBV12-3 or TRBV12-4, the J gene TRBJ2-2, with 13 bases matching TRBD2. This CDR3 contains 15 residues. Unmatched junction bases numbered 3, after V lost 5 bases and J lost 6 bases. The CDR3 spells CASSGLAGVSGELFF. The CDR3 region has the DNA TGTGCCAGCAGTGGACTAGCGGGAGTCTCCGGGGAGCTGTTTTTT.

This clonotype showed up many times. The chain recombines TRBV21-1 with TRBJ1-2; the table's TRBD1 call for D was not verified on the DNA. TRBV21-1 is listed as a pseudogene. The CDR3 runs to 14 residues. The CDR3 protein is CASSKGGECRGYTF. DNA for the CDR3: TGTGCCAGCAGCAAAGGAGGGGAATGTAGGGGCTACACCTTC.

This clonotype came up a few times. The gene calls are TRBV5-1 and TRBJ2-5; D ambiguous. Looked up from germline, CDR1 is SGHRS and CDR2 is YFSETQ. The CDR3 length is 13 residues. V lost 4 bases and J 3 bases, leaving 10 bases between the germline ends. CDR3 loop: CASSPYFEETQYF. The DNA for the CDR3 is TGCGCCAGCAGCCCGTACTTCGAAGAGACCCAGTACTTC. Filled out from reference TRBV5-1 and TRBJ2-5, the complete variable domain reads KAGVTQTPRYLIKTRGQQVTLSCSPISGHRSVSWYQQTPGQGLQFLFEYFSETQRNKGNFPGRFSGRQFSNSRSEMNVSTLELGDSALYLCASSPYFEETQYFGPGTRLLVL.

This clonotype was seen ten or more times. This chain connects TRBV18 to TRBJ1-1; D unresolved. The CDR3 is made up of 12 amino acids. V lost 2 bases and J lost 8, with 9 bases in between. CDR1 and CDR2 (germline): KGHSH, LQKENI. The CDR3 here is CASSPDTMEAFF. DNA for the CDR3: TGTGCCAGCTCACCAGATACCATGGAAGCTTTCTTT. The whole variable domain, filled in from reference TRBV18 and TRBJ1-1, reads NAGVMQNPRHLVRRRGQEARLRCSPMKGHSHVYWYRQLPEEGLKFMVYLQKENIIDESGMPKERFSAEFPKEGPSILRIQQVVRGDSAAYFCASSPDTMEAFFGQGTRLTVV.

This clonotype was recorded many times. V is TRBV24-1 and J is TRBJ2-3; 7 nucleotides line up with TRBD2. The germline V gene has CDR1 KGHDR and CDR2 SFDVKD. The CDR3 has 13 residues. The CDR3 nucleotides read TGTGCGTCGCAAGCGGGAAGCACAGATACGCAGTATTTT. Its protein product is CASQAGSTDTQYF.

Many counts were recorded for this clonotype. Here the CDR3 DNA reads TGTGCCAGCAGCTTGGAAGGACCAGACGAAAAACTGTTTTTT. It yields the protein CASSLEGPDEKLFF. The chain couples TRBV5-8 to TRBJ1-4; no clear D. Per the germline V gene, CDR1 is SGHTS and CDR2 is YDEGEE. V was pared by 0 bases and J by 8 bases, with 11 bases between. The CDR3 extends over 14 amino acids.

This clonotype was seen many times. The chain combines TRBV18 with TRBJ2-1; no firm D call. The length of the CDR3 is 16 residues. With 2 bases removed from V and 0 bases from J, the gap between germline ends came to 11 bases. The germline gives CDR1 KGHSH, CDR2 LQKENI. The CDR3 coding sequence is TGTGCCAGCTCACCAACGCTCGGTAGCTCCTACAATGAGCAGTTCTTC. This translates into CASSPTLGSSYNEQFF.

This clonotype appeared a few times. This rearrangement joins TRBV29-1 to TRBJ1-1; 7 bases agree with TRBD1. Germline lookup yields CDR1 SQVTM and CDR2 ANQGSEA. The J segment lost 1 base and the V segment lost 5 bases, leaving 4 bases of the junction unmatched. The length of the CDR3 is 13 residues. The CDR3 bases are TGCAGCGTTTCAAGGACAGGGAACACTGAAGCTTTCTTT. Its translation: CSVSRTGNTEAFF. The entire variable domain, with the rest obtained from reference TRBV29-1 and TRBJ1-1, is as follows: SAVISQKPSRDICQRGTSLTIQCQVDSQVTMMFWYRQQPGQSLTLIATANQGSEATYESGFVIDKFPISRPNLTFSTLTVSNMSPEDSSIYLCSVSRTGNTEAFFGQGTRLTVV.

This clonotype was counted between two and nine times. This rearrangement joins TRBV6-1 to TRBJ1-1; unclear D gene. V lost 7 bases to trimming and J lost 5 bases, with 17 bases between them. This CDR3 region has 14 residues. The germline gives CDR1 MNHNS, CDR2 SASEGT. The CDR3 spells CASTRSRGGTEAFF. CDR3 DNA sequence: TGTGCCAGCACCCGGTCCCGGGGAGGTACTGAAGCTTTCTTT.

This clonotype was counted only a few times. This sequence joins TRBV3-1 and TRBJ1-1; D ambiguous. This CDR3 spans 16 amino acids. V lost 4 bases to trimming and J lost 6 bases, with 21 bases between them. In germline, CDR1 is LGHDT, CDR2 YNNKEL (reference sequence). CDR3 DNA sequence: TGTGCCAGCAGCCCGATGCGGCAAGGGTTGACGTCTGAAGCTTTCTTT. The encoded protein is CASSPMRQGLTSEAFF.

This clonotype was detected only a few times. This rearrangement joins TRBV6-1 to TRBJ1-2; 12 nucleotides agree with TRBD1. The CDR3 runs 15 residues. Germline assignment: CDR1 MNHNS and CDR2 SASEGT. The trim removed 6 bases at V and 7 bases at J, leaving 9 bases unmatched. CDR3: CASRALGQGARGYTF. In DNA form, the CDR3 reads TGTGCCAGCAGAGCATTGGGACAGGGGGCGCGTGGCTACACCTTC.

This clonotype was detected many times. The J gene is TRBJ1-1, the V gene TRBV12-3 or TRBV12-4; perhaps TRBD1 as D (5 bases). This CDR3 contains 13 residues. V was clipped by 3 bases and J by 9 bases, with 14 bases between them. The CDR3 nucleotides read TGTGCCAGCAGTTTCCGGAGGGACGGGCAAGCTTTCTTT. Translation: CASSFRRDGQAFF.

J is TRBJ2-3 and V is TRBV3-1; 10 nucleotides match TRBD2. The V segment lost 3 bases and the J segment 1 base; nucleotides outside the gene matches: 4. Germline CDR1 is LGHDT and CDR2 is YNNKEL (reference sequence). This CDR3 contains 16 residues. CDR3 bases: TGTGCCAGCAGCCATCCAAGCGGGGGGGGCACAGATACGCAGTATTTT. Protein: CASSHPSGGGTDTQYF.

This clonotype was seen a handful of times. This chain connects TRBV18 to TRBJ2-7; a possible D gene is TRBD2 (6 bases). The CDR3 length is 13 residues. Trimming cost V 6 bases and J 3 bases, with 12 bases left between them. The V gene's germline CDR1 is KGHSH and CDR2 LQKENI. CDR3 bases: TGTGCCAGCTCTACACCCGGGGGCTACGAGCAGTACTTC. As protein: CASSTPGGYEQYF.

This clonotype was counted at least ten times. The chain recombines TRBV10-2 with TRBJ2-6, with D perhaps TRBD2 (5 bases). Deletions cut 1 base from V and 1 base from J, with 11 bases between. The germline V gene encodes CDR1 WSHSY and CDR2 SAAADI. There are 17 residues in the CDR3. CDR3 sequence (DNA): TGCGCCAGCAGTGAGTTCAGCGGAGATTCTGGGGCCAACGTCCTGACTTTC. Translated, it gives CASSEFSGDSGANVLTF.

The chain combines TRBV10-3 with TRBJ2-7; TRBD1 matches 8 bases. The germline CDR1 and CDR2 sequences are ENHRY and SYGVKD. This CDR3 is built from 14 residues. The junction had 7 bases not matched to a gene; V was cut back by 6 bases and J by 3 bases. The CDR3 DNA reads as TGTGCCATCAGGGGGACAGGTCGGGACTACGAGCAGTACTTC. It codes for CAIRGTGRDYEQYF.

Only a few counts were recorded for this clonotype. V usage is TRBV3-1 and J usage is TRBJ1-5, with a weak D call TRBD1 (5 bases). Trimming removed 5 bases at V and 6 bases at J, with 11 bases between. Per germline, CDR1 LGHDT and CDR2 YNNKEL (reference sequence). The CDR3 has 13 amino acids. The CDR3: CASSDGGGQPQHF. CDR3 coding DNA: TGTGCCAGCAGCGACGGGGGGGGTCAGCCCCAGCATTTT.

This clonotype was counted only a few times. The DNA for the CDR3 is TGTGCCAGCACCAATGACAGGTTAACTACTAACTATGGCTACACCTTC. Translating gives CASTNDRLTTNYGYTF. This sequence joins TRBV12-3 or TRBV12-4 and TRBJ1-2, with TRBD1 as a possible D gene (6 bases). CDR3 size: 16 residues. The V gene lost 7 bases and the J gene lost 0 bases, with 18 bases spanning the gap.

This clonotype was seen at least ten times. This chain uses TRBV4-3 with TRBJ2-1; 12 bases line up with TRBD2. CDR1 is LGHNA, CDR2 YSLEER, per germline. V trimming: 0 bases; J trimming: 5 bases; junction bases outside the gene matches: 8. The CDR3 consists of 18 residues. The CDR3 region has the DNA TGCGCCAGCAGCCAAGAGGCTAGCGGGGGGGCCCAGGACAATGAGCAGTTCTTC. Encoded protein: CASSQEASGGAQDNEQFF.

Written as DNA, the CDR3 is TGTGCCAGCAGTGAAGGGTATGGGGGACAGCCCCAGCATTTT. Translation: CASSEGYGGQPQHF. This chain links TRBV6-1 with TRBJ1-5; TRBD1 might be the D (5 bases). The V and J ends lost 1 base and 7 bases respectively, with 11 bases between them. The CDR3 covers 14 residues. Germline CDR1 is MNHNS and CDR2 is SASEGT.

In this sample, this clonotype turned up many times. The V gene is TRBV28, the J gene TRBJ2-3; 12 bases match TRBD2. CDR3 size: 19 residues. Losses at the gene ends were 5 bases for V and 1 base for J; bases not matched to a gene: 13. The V gene's germline CDR1 is MDHEN and CDR2 SYDVKM. CDR3 region: CASSTTSGGITGGTDTQYF. The CDR3 region has the DNA TGTGCCAGCAGTACAACTAGCGGGGGGATCACCGGCGGCACAGATACGCAGTATTTT.

This clonotype was counted a few times. The chain carries TRBV6-6 and TRBJ2-3; 9 bases are a match to TRBD1. The CDR3 spans 15 residues. V was clipped by 4 bases and J by 6 bases; unmatched bases: 8. The germline V gene has CDR1 MNHNY and CDR2 SVGAGI (reference sequence). DNA of the CDR3: TGTGCCAGCAGTTCGGTAGGGACAGGGATCGATACGCAGTATTTT. It specifies CASSSVGTGIDTQYF.

This clonotype came up a few times. Here the CDR3 reads CASSFPTGGLSEQYF. The CDR3 coding sequence is TGTGCCAGCAGCTTCCCGACAGGGGGCTTGTCCGAGCAGTACTTC. V and J are TRBV11-2 and TRBJ2-7; 10 bases align to TRBD1. The CDR3 spans 15 residues. V lost 3 bases and J lost 6; bases outside the gene matches: 8. Germline-derived CDR1 and CDR2 are SGHAT and FQNNGV. The full variable domain, its missing parts supplied by reference TRBV11-2 and TRBJ2-7, is EAGVAQSPRYKIIEKRQSVAFWCNPISGHATLYWYQQILGQGPKLLIQFQNNGVVDDSQLPKDRFSAERLKGVDSTLKIQPAKLEDSAVYLCASSFPTGGLSEQYFGPGTRLTVT.

V gene TRBV5-1 combines with J gene TRBJ2-3, with D hard to call. Germline V gene sequence: CDR1 SGHRS, CDR2 YFSETQ. V was clipped by 2 bases and J by 0 bases, with 10 bases between them. This CDR3 is 15 amino acids long. Written as DNA, the CDR3 is TGCGCCAGCAGCTTAGGCGTGTTGAGCACAGATACGCAGTATTTT. Encoded protein: CASSLGVLSTDTQYF.

This clonotype appeared many times. The chain combines TRBV6-1 with TRBJ1-4, with 10 bases fitting TRBD1. The length of the CDR3 is 16 residues. V lost 4 bases, J lost 11 bases, and 13 bases stayed unmatched. Germline V CDR1 and CDR2: MNHNS, SASEGT. The CDR3 here is CASSVLAGTGDGKLFF. CDR3 coding DNA: TGTGCCAGCAGTGTACTCGCCGGGACAGGGGATGGGAAACTGTTTTTT.

The rearrangement joins TRBV4-3 to TRBJ1-1, with D unresolved. Germline V lookup: CDR1 LGHNA, CDR2 YSLEER. V was trimmed by 1 base and J by 3 bases, leaving 6 bases between them. The CDR3 runs to 13 residues. The CDR3 sequence: CASSQARDTEAFF. In nucleotides, the CDR3 is TGCGCCAGCAGCCAAGCGAGGGACACTGAAGCTTTCTTT.

This rearrangement joins TRBV6-5 to TRBJ1-1, with TRBD1 matching 9 bases. Germline trimming cut 5 bases from V and 1 base from J; bases unmatched to any gene: 5. Germline lookup yields CDR1 MNHEY and CDR2 SVGAGI. The length of the CDR3 is 15 residues. CDR3 coding DNA: TGTGCCAGCAGTACACAGGGGGCGGGGAACACTGAAGCTTTCTTT. It translates to CASSTQGAGNTEAFF.

The J gene is TRBJ2-3, the V gene TRBV7-9, with D perhaps matching TRBD1 (6 bases). The germline V and J ends were trimmed by 4 bases and 0 bases, with 11 bases remaining between them. This CDR3 is built from 15 residues. Germline-derived CDR1 and CDR2 are SEHNR and FQNEAQ (reference sequence). The CDR3 DNA reads TGTGCCAGCAGCTCAGACAGGAAAAGCACAGATACGCAGTATTTT. This codes for CASSSDRKSTDTQYF.

The chain carries TRBV29-1 and TRBJ2-3; 10 bases are shared with TRBD2. The CDR3 has 16 residues. Germline CDR1 SQVTM, CDR2 ANQGSEA. Trimming at V came to 3 bases and at J to 2 bases, leaving 8 bases not matched to a gene. CDR3 DNA sequence: TGCAGCGTTGAGGGGATAGCGGGGGGCCCCACAGATACGCAGTATTTT. This encodes CSVEGIAGGPTDTQYF.